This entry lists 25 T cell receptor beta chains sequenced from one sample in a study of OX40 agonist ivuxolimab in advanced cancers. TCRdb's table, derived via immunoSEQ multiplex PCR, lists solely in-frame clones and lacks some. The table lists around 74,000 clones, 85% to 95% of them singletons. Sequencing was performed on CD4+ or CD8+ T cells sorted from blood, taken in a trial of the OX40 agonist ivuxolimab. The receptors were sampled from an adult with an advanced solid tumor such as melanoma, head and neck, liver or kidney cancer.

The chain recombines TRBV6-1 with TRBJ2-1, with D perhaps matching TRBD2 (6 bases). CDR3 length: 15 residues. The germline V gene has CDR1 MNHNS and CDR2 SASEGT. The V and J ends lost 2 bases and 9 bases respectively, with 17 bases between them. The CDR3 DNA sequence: TGTGCCAGCAGTGAATTGGGAGGTGGAGCGATTGAGCAGTTCTTC. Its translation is CASSELGGGAIEQFF.

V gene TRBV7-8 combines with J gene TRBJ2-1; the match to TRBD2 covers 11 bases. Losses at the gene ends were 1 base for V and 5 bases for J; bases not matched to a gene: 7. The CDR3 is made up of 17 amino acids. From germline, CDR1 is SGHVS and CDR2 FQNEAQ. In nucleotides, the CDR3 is TGTGCCAGCAGCTTAGGACCCCTAGCGGGGGGTGACAATGAGCAGTTCTTC. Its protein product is CASSLGPLAGGDNEQFF.

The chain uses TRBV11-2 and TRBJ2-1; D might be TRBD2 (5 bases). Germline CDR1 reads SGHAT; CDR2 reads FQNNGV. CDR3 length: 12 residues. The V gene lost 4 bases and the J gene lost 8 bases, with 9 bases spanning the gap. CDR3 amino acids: CASSSALDEQFF. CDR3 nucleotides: TGTGCCAGCAGCTCAGCACTAGATGAGCAGTTCTTC.

CDR3 loop: CASSLSPQGTFDEQYF. The CDR3 nucleotides are TGTGCCAGCAGCCTCTCCCCACAGGGGACCTTTGACGAGCAGTACTTC. V and J are TRBV11-1 and TRBJ2-7, with TRBD1 matching 7 bases. CDR1 SGHAT and CDR2 FQDESV come from the germline V gene (reference sequence). This CDR3 contains 16 residues. Trimming removed 5 bases from V and 5 bases from J; junction bases left unmatched: 15.

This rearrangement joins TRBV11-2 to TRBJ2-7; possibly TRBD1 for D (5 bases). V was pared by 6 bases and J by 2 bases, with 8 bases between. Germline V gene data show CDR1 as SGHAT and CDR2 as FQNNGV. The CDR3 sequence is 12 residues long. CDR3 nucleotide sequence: TGTGCCAGCAGGACAGCCACCTACGAGCAGTACTTC. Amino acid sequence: CASRTATYEQYF.

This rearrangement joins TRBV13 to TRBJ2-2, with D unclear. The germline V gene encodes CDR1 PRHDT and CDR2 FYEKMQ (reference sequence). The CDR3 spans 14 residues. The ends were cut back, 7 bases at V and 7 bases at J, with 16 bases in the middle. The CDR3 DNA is TGTGCCAGCAACCGTGGAGCCTCGGGCGGGGAGCTGTTTTTT. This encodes CASNRGASGGELFF.

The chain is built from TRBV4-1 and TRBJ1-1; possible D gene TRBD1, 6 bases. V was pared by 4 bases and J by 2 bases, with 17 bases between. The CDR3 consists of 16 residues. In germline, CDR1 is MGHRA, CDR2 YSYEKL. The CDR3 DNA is TGCGCCAGCAGCCCTCTCCCAGGGGACGCTAACACTGAAGCTTTCTTT. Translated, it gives CASSPLPGDANTEAFF.

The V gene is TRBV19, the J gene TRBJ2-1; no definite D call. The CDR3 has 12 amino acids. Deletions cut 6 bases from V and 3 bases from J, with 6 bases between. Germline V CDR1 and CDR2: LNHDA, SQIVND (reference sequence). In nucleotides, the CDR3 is TGTGCCAGTAGCTGGGGCTACAATGAGCAGTTCTTC. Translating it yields CASSWGYNEQFF.

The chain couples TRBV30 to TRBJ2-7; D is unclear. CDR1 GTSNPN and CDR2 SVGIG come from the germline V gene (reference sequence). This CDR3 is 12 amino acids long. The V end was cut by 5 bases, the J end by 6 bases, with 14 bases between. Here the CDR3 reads CAWALVSSEQYF. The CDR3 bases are TGTGCCTGGGCCCTGGTTTCGAGCGAGCAGTACTTC.

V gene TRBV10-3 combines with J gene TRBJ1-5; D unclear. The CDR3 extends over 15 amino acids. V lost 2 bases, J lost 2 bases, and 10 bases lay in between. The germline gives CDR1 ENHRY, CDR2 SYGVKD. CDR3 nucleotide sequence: TGTGCCATCAGTGAGGACGGGGTCGGCAATCAGCCCCAGCATTTT. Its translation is CAISEDGVGNQPQHF.

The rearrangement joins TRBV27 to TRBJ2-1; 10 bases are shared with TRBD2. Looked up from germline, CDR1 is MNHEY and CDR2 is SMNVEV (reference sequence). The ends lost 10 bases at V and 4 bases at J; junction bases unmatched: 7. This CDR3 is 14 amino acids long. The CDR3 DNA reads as TGTGCCACCAGCACAGCGGGGGGGTACAATGAGCAGTTCTTC. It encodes CATSTAGGYNEQFF.

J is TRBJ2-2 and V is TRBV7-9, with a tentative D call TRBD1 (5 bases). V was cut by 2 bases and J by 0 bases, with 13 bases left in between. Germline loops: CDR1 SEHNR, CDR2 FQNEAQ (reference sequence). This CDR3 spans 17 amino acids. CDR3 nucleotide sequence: TGTGCCAGCAGCTTATCCCTTAACAGGCCGAACACCGGGGAGCTGTTTTTT. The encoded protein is CASSLSLNRPNTGELFF.

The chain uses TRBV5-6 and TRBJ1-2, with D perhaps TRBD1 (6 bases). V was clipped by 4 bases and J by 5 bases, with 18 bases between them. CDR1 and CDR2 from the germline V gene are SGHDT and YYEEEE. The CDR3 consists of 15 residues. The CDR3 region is CASSGSGQKIYGYTF. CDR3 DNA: TGTGCCAGCAGCGGGTCCGGACAGAAGATTTATGGCTACACCTTC.

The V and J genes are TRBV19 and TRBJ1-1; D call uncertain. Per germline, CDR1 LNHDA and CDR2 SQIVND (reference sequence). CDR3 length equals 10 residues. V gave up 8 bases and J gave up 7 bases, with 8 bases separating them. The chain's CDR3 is CASYQHEAFF. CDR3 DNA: TGTGCCAGTTACCAGCATGAAGCTTTCTTT.

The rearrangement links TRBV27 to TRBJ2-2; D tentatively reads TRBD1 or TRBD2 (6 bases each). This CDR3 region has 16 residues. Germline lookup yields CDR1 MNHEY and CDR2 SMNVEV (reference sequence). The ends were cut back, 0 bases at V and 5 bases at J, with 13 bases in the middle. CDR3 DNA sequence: TGTGCCAGCAGTTTATCGACCGGGGGCGGAACCGGGGAGCTGTTTTTT. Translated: CASSLSTGGGTGELFF.

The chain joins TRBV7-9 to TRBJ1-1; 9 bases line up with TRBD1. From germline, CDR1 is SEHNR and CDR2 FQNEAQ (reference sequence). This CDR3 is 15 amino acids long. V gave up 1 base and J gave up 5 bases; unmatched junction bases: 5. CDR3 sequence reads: CASSLGGQGVTEAFF. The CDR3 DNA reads TGTGCCAGCAGCTTAGGGGGACAGGGAGTGACTGAAGCTTTCTTT. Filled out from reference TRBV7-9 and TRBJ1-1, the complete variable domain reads DTGVSQNPRHKITKRGQNVTFRCDPISEHNRLYWYRQTLGQGPEFLTYFQNEAQLEKSRLLSDRFSAERPKGSFSTLEIQRTEQGDSAMYLCASSLGGQGVTEAFFGQGTRLTVV.

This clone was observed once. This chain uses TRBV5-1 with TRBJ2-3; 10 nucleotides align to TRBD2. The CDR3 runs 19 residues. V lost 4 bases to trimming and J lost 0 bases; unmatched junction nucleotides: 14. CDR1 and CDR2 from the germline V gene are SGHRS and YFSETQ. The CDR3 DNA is TGCGCCAGCAGCCCCTCCCCCGGTCTAGCGGGGGTGAGCACAGATACGCAGTATTTT. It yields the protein CASSPSPGLAGVSTDTQYF.

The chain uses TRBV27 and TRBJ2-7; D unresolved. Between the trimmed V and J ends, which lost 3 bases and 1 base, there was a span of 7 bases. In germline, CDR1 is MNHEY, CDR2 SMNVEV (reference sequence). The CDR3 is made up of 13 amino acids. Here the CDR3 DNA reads TGTGCCAGCAGTTTCTTACAGTCCTACGAGCAGTACTTC. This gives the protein CASSFLQSYEQYF.

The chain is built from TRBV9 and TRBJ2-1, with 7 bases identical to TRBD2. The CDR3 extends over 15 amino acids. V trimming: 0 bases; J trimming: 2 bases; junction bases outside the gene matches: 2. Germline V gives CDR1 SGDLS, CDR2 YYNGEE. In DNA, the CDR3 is TGTGCCAGCAGCGTAGGCGGGGGAACCTACAATGAGCAGTTCTTC. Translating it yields CASSVGGGTYNEQFF.

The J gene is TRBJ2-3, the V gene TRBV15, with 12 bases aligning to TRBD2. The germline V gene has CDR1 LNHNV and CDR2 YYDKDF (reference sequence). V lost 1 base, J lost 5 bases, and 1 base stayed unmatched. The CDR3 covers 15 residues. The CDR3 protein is CATSRVGLAGDTQYF. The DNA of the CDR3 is TGTGCCACCAGCAGAGTGGGACTAGCGGGAGATACGCAGTATTTT.

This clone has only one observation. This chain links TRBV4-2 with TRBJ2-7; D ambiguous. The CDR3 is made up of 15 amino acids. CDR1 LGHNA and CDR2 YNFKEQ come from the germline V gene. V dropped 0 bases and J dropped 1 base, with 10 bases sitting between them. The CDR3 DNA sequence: TGTGCCAGCAGCCAAGAATCAAAGGGTTCCTACGAGCAGTACTTC. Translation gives CASSQESKGSYEQYF.

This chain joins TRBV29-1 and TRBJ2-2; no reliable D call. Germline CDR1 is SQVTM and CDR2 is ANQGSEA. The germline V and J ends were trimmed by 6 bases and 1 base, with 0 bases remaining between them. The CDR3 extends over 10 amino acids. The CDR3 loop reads CSVNTGELFF. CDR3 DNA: TGCAGCGTGAACACCGGGGAGCTGTTTTTT.

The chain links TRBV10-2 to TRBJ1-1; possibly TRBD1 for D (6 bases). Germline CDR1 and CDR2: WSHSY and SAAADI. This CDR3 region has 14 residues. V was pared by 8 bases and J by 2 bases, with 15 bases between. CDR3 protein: CASQDRGANTEAFF. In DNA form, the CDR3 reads TGCGCCAGCCAAGATCGGGGGGCCAACACTGAAGCTTTCTTT.

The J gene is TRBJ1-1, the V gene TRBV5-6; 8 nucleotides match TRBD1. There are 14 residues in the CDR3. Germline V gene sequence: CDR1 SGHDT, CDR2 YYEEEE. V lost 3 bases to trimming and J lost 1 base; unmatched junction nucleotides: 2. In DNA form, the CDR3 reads TGTGCCAGCAGCTGGGGGACAGGGAACACTGAAGCTTTCTTT. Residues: CASSWGTGNTEAFF. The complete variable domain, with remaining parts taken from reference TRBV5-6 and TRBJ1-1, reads DAGVTQSPTHLIKTRGQQVTLRCSPKSGHDTVSWYQQALGQGPQFIFQYYEEEERQRGNFPDRFSGHQFPNYSSELNVNALLLGDSALYLCASSWGTGNTEAFFGQGTRLTVV.

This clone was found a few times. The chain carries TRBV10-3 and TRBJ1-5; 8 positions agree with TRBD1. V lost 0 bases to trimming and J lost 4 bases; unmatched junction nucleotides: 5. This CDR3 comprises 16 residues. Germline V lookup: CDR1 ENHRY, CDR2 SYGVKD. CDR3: CAISESTGDRNQPQHF. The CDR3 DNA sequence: TGTGCCATCAGTGAGTCGACAGGGGACCGGAATCAGCCCCAGCATTTT.